This record concerns one TCR beta chain sequence. Its antigen is not known. A junction end diverges from the germline sequence, so it may reflect a read error. The sample holds other DNA sequences that translate to the same CDR3. The data stem from a study of cytomegalovirus exposure and HLA in healthy donors. Study in general: Unique TCR beta sequences numbering around 110 million came from about 179 million T cells in an earlier analysis. Genotyping of some 400 donors showed that roughly 80% belonged to the Caucasian-associated ancestry cluster. General observations from the study: CMV serostatus was the only immune exposure information that was available.

The CDR3 sequence is 13 residues long. Germline V CDR1 and CDR2: PRHDT, FYEKMQ (reference sequence). 13 Jbeta primers and 60 Vbeta primers were used for the PCR. Measured with immunoSEQ multiplex PCR; TCRdb has only the in-frame clones, and not every one. In total, the table holds 45,000 to 55,000 clones. The receptor comes from a male donor in good health and CMV-seropositive. This sequence joins TRBV13 and TRBJ1-1; TRBD1 might be the D (6 bases). Sequencing was performed on PBMCs. In nucleotides, the CDR3 is TGTGCCAGCAGCTTACAGGGGCTCGGTGAAGCTTTCTTC. It specifies CASSLQGLGEAFF.